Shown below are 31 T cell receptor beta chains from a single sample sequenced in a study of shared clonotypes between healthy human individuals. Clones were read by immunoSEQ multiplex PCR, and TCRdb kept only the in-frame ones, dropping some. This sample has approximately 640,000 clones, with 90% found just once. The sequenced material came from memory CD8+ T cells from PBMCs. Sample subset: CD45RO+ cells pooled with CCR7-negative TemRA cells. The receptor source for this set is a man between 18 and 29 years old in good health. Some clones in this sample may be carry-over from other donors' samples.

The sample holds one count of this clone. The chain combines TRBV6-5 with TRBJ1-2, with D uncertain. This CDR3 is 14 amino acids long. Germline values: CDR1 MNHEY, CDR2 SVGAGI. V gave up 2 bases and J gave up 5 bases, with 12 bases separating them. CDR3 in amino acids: CASSYGGNPYGYTF. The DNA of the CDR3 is TGTGCCAGCAGTTACGGAGGGAACCCTTATGGCTACACCTTC.

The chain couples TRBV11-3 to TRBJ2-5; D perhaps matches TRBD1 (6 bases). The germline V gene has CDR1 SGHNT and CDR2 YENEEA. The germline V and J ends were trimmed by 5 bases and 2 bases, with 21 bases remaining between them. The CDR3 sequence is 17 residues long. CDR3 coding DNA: TGTGCCAGCAGCACCCGACAGGACGGGGTGGAGCAAGAGACCCAGTACTTC. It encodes CASSTRQDGVEQETQYF.

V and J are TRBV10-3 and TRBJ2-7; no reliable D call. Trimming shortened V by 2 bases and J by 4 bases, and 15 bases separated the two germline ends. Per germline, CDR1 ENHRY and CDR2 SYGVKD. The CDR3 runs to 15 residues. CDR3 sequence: CAISENWVLLYEQYF. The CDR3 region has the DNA TGTGCCATCAGTGAGAACTGGGTGTTGTTGTACGAGCAGTACTTC.

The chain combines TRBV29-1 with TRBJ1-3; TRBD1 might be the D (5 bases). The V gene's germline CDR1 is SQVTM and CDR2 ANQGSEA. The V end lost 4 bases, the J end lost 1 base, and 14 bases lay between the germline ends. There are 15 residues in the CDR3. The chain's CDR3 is CSVVQGRSSGNTIYF. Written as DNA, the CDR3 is TGCAGCGTTGTCCAGGGAAGGTCGTCTGGAAACACCATATATTTT.

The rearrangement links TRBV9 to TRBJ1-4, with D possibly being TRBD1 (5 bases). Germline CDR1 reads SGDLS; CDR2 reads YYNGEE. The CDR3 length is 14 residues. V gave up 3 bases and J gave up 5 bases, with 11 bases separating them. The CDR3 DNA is TGTGCCAGCAGCGCCTCGGGACGGAATGAAAAACTGTTTTTT. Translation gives CASSASGRNEKLFF.

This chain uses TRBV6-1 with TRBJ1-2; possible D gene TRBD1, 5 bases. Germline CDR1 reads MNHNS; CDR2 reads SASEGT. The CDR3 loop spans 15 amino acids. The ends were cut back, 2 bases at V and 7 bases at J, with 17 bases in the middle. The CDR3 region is CASSELGTLPRGYTF. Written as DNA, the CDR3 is TGTGCCAGCAGTGAACTAGGGACCCTCCCGCGTGGCTACACCTTC.

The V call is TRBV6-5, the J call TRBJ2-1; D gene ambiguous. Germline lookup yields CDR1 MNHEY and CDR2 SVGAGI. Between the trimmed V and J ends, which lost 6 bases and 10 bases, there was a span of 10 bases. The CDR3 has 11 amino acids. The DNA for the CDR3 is TGTGCCAGCAGATTAGGACCAGAGCAGTTCTTC. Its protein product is CASRLGPEQFF.

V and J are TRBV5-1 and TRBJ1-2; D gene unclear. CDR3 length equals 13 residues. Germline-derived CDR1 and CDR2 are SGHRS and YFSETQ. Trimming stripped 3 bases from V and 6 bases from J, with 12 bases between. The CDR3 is CASSWTGDNGYTF. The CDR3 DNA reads TGCGCCAGCAGCTGGACGGGAGATAATGGCTACACCTTC.

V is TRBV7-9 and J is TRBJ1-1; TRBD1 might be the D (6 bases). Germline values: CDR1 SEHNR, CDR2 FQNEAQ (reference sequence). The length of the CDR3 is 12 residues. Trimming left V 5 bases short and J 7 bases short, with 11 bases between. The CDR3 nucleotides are TGTGCCAGCAGCCACAGGGCTATTGAAGCTTTCTTT. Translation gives CASSHRAIEAFF.

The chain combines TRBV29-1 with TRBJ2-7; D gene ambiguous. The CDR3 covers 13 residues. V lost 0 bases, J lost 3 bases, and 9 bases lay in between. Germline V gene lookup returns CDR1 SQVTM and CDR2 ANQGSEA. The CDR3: CSVEDLDNYEQYF. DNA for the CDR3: TGCAGCGTTGAAGATCTTGATAACTACGAGCAGTACTTC.

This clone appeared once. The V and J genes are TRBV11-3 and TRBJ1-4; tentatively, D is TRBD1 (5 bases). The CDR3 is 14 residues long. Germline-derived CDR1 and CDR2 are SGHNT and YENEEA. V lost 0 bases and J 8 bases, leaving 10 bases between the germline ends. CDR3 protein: CASSLDQWGEKLFF. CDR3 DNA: TGTGCCAGCAGCTTAGATCAGTGGGGCGAAAAACTGTTTTTT.

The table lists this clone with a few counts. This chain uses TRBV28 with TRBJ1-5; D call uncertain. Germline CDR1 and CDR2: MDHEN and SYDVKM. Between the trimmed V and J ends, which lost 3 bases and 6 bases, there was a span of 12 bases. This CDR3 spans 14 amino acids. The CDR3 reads CASSLAVRRQPQHF. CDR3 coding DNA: TGTGCCAGCAGTTTGGCGGTTCGCCGTCAGCCCCAGCATTTT.

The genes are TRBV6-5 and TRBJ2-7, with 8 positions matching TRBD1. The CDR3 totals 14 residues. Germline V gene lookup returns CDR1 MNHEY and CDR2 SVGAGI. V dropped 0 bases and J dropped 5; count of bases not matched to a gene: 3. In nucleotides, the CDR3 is TGTGCCAGCAGTTACTCCAGACAGGGGAACGAGCAGTACTTC. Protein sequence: CASSYSRQGNEQYF.

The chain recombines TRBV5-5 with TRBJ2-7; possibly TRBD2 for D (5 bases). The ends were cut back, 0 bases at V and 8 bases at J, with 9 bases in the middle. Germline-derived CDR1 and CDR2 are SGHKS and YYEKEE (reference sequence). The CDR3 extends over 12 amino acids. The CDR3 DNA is TGTGCCAGCAGCTTGGTCGAGGGCCAGCAGTACTTC. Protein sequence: CASSLVEGQQYF.

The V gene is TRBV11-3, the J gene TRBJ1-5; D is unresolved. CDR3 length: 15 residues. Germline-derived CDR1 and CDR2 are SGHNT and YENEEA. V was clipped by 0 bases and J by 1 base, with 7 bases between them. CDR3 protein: CASSLDGISNQPQHF. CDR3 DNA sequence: TGTGCCAGCAGCTTAGACGGTATAAGCAATCAGCCCCAGCATTTT.

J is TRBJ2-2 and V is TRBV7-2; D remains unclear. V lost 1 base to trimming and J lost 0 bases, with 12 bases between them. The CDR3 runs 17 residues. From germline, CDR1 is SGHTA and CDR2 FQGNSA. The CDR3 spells CASSLVVRRPNTGELFF. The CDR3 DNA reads TGTGCCAGCAGCTTAGTGGTTCGGCGGCCGAACACCGGGGAGCTGTTTTTT.

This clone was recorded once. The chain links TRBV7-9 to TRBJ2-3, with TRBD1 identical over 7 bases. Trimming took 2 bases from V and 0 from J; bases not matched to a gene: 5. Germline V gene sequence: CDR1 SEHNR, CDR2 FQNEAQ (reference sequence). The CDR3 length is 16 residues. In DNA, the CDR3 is TGTGCCAGCAGCTTATCCGGGACAGAGAGCACAGATACGCAGTATTTT. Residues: CASSLSGTESTDTQYF. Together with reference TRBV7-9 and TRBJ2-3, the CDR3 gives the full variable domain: DTGVSQNPRHKITKRGQNVTFRCDPISEHNRLYWYRQTLGQGPEFLTYFQNEAQLEKSRLLSDRFSAERPKGSFSTLEIQRTEQGDSAMYLCASSLSGTESTDTQYFGPGTRLTVL.

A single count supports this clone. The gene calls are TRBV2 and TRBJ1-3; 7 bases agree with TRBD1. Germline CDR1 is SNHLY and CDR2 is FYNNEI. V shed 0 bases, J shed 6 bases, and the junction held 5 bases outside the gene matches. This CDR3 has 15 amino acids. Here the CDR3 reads CASSEAPGTANTIYF. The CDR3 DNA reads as TGTGCCAGCAGTGAAGCGCCCGGGACAGCAAACACCATATATTTT.

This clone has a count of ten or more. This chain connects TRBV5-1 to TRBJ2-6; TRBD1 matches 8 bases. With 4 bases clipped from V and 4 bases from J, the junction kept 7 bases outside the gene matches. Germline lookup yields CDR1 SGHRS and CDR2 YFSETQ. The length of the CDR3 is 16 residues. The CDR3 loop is CASSQRTGFGANVLTF. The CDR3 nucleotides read TGCGCCAGCAGCCAACGGACAGGGTTCGGGGCCAACGTCCTGACTTTC.

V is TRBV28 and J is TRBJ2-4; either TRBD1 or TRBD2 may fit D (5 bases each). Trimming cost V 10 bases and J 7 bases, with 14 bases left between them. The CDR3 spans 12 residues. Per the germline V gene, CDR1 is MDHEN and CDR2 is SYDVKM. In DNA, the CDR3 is TGTGCCACGGGGAGAGGGACCAACATTCAGTACTTC. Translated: CATGRGTNIQYF.

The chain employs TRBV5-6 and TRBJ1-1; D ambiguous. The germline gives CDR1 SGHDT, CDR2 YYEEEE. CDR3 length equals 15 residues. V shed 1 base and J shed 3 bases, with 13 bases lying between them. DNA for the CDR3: TGTGCCAGCAGCTTGTTACGGCGTATGGACACTGAAGCTTTCTTT. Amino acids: CASSLLRRMDTEAFF.

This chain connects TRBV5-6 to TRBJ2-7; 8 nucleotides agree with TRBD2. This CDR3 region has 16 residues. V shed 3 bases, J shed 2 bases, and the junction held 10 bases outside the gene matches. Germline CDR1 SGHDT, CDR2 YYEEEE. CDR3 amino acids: CASSWGLAGKTYEQYF. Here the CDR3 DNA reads TGTGCCAGCAGCTGGGGGCTAGCGGGCAAAACCTACGAGCAGTACTTC.

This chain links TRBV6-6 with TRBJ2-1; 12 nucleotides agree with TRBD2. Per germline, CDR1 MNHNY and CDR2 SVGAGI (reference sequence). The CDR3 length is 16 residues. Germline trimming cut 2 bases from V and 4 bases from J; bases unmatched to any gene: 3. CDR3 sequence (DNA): TGTGCCAGCAGTTACGCTGGGACTAGCGGGTACAATGAGCAGTTCTTC. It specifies CASSYAGTSGYNEQFF.

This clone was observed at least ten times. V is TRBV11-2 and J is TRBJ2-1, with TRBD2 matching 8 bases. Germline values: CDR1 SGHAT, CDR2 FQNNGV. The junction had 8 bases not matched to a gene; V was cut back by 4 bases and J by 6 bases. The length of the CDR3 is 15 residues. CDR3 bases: TGTGCCAGCAGCTCCCGGAAGCGGGAGTTCAATGAGCAGTTCTTC. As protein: CASSSRKREFNEQFF.

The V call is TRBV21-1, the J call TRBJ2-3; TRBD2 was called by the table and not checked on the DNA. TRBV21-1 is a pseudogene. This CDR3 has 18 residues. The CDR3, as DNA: TGTGCCAGCAGCAAATACCTGGGACTAGCGGGAGTTGCAGATACGCAGTATTTT. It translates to CASSKYLGLAGVADTQYF.

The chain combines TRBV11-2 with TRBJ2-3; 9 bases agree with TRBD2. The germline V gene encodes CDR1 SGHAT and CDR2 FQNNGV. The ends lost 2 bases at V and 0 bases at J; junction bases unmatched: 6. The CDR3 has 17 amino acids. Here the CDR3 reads CASSLWGTSSSTDTQYF. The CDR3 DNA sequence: TGTGCCAGCAGCTTATGGGGGACTAGCAGTAGCACAGATACGCAGTATTTT.

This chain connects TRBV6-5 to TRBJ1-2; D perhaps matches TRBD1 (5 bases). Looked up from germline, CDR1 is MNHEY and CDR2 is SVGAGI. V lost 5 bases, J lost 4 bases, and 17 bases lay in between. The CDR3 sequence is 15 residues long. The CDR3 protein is CASSARGGLAYGYTF. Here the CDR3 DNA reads TGTGCCAGCAGTGCCCGGGGCGGGCTTGCCTATGGCTACACCTTC.

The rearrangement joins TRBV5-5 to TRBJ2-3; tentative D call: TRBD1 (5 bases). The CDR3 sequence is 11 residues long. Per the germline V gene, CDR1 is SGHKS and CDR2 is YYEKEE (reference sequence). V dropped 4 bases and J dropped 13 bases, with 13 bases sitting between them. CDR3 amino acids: CASSQGSTEYF. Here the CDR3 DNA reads TGTGCCAGCAGCCAGGGATCAACAGAGTATTTT.

CDR3: CASSLSGLGEQYF. The CDR3 DNA follows: TGTGCCAGCAGCTTATCCGGGTTGGGCGAGCAGTACTTC. The chain joins TRBV13 to TRBJ2-7; no clear D. Trimming shortened V by 2 bases and J by 6 bases, and 11 bases separated the two germline ends. Per the germline V gene, CDR1 is PRHDT and CDR2 is FYEKMQ (reference sequence). This CDR3 region has 13 residues.

The CDR3 here is CACLGQGGGYEQYF. CDR3 coding DNA: TGTGCCTGTTTGGGACAGGGCGGAGGCTACGAGCAGTACTTC. The gene calls are TRBV30 and TRBJ2-7; 9 nucleotides match TRBD1. This CDR3 is 14 amino acids long. V was clipped by 6 bases and J by 3 bases; unmatched bases: 9. Germline-derived CDR1 and CDR2 are GTSNPN and SVGIG (reference sequence).

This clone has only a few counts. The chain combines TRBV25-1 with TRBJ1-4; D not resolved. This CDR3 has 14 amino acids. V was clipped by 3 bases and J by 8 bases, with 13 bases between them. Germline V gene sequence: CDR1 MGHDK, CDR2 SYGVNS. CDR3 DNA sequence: TGTGCCAGCAGTGACCATTCTACGGAGGAAAAACTGTTTTTT. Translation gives CASSDHSTEEKLFF. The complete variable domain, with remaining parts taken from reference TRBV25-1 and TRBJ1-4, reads EADIYQTPRYLVIGTGKKITLECSQTMGHDKMYWYQQDPGMELHLIHYSYGVNSTEKGDLSSESTVSRIRTEHFPLTLESARPSHTSQYLCASSDHSTEEKLFFGSGTQLSVL.